This T cell receptor beta chain was captured by sequencing in a study of T cells in Graves' hyperthyroidism and ophthalmopathy. Study-wide results and caveats: Most thyroid clonotypes expanded above 0.001 were also detected in blood.

Authors of the study amplified TCR beta CDR3 regions from RNA transcripts. The primer set for the first-round RT-PCR of the TCR CDR3 was HTBI. Using its own MiXCR run on the multiplex PCR reads, TCRdb lists one record per CDR3 protein. Here the sample spans around 450,000 distinct CDR3 sequences, roughly 13% being singletons. This clonotype was picked up one time. Its matching antigen is unknown. Trimming removed 0 bases from V and 7 bases from J; junction bases left unmatched: 4. Germline V gives CDR1 DFQATT, CDR2 SNEGSKA (reference sequence). The CDR3 has 15 amino acids. These patients, aged 18 to 65, had recently diagnosed hyperthyroidism lasting under 2 months. The authors took PBMCs from roughly 9.5 ml fresh peripheral blood.

This chain uses TRBV20-1 with TRBJ1-5; 12 bases are shared with TRBD1. This TCR derives from a woman aged 18-35 years with Graves' hyperthyroidism. Sequencing input: blood. The CDR3 sequence: CSAREGQGALQPQHF. CDR3 coding DNA: TGCAGTGCTAGAGAGGGACAGGGGGCTCTCCAGCCCCAGCATTTT.